This T cell receptor (beta chain) was retrieved from a study of T cell responses to AZD1222 COVID-19 vaccine. Study in general: Second-dose intervals near 4 or 12 weeks were combined.

Using immunoSEQ multiplex PCR, the repertoire was profiled, and TCRdb retains in-frame clones only, with some absent. The repertoire holds 90,000 to 150,000 clones, roughly 89% seen once, with almost 5.5% in the top ten. Overall study findings and caveats: Among spike-specific TCRs, nearly half reportedly target unmutated variant regions.

In regard to this clone: Its antigen is as yet unknown.

Source: peripheral blood, taken on day 0 of AZD1222 vaccination. The sequence derives from an adult in good health.

In nucleotides, the CDR3 is TGCGCCAGCAGCTTCAAGGTGGACGGCACAGATACGCAGTATTTT. This encodes CASSFKVDGTDTQYF. V usage is TRBV5-1 and J usage is TRBJ2-3, with D hard to call. The CDR3 is made up of 15 amino acids. CDR1 SGHRS and CDR2 YFSETQ come from the germline V gene. Trimming took 2 bases from V and 1 from J, leaving 11 bases between them. Combining the CDR3 with reference TRBV5-1 and TRBJ2-3 gives the whole variable domain KAGVTQTPRYLIKTRGQQVTLSCSPISGHRSVSWYQQTPGQGLQFLFEYFSETQRNKGNFPGRFSGRQFSNSRSEMNVSTLELGDSALYLCASSFKVDGTDTQYFGPGTRLTVL.